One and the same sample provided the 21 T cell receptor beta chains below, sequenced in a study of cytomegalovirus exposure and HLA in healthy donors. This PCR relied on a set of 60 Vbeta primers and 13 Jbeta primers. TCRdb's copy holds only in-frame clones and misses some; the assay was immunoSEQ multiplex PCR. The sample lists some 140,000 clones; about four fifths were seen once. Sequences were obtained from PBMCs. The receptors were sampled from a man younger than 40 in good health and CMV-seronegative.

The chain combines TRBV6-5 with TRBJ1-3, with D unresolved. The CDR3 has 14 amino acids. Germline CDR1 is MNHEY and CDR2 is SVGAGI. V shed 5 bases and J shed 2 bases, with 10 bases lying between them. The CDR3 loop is CASSTRSAGNTIYF. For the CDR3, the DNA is TGTGCCAGCAGTACGCGTTCCGCTGGAAACACCATATATTTT.

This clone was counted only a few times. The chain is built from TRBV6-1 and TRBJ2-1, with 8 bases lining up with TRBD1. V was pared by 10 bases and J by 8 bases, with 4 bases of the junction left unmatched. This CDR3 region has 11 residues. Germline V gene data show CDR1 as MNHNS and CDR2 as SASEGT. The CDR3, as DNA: TGTGCCATCGGACAGGGCGATGAGCAGTTCTTC. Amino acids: CAIGQGDEQFF.

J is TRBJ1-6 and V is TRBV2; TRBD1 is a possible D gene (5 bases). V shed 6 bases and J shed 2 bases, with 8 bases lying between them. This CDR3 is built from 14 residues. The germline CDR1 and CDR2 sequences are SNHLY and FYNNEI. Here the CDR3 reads CASSVTAYNSPLHF. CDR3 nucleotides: TGTGCCAGCAGCGTGACAGCCTATAATTCACCCCTCCACTTT.

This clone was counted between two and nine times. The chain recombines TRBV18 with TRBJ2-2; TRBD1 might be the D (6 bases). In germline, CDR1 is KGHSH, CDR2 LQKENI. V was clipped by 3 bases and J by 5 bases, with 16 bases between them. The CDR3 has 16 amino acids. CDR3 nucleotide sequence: TGTGCCAGCTCACCCTCCTCCGGGACACTTACCGGGGAGCTGTTTTTT. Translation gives CASSPSSGTLTGELFF. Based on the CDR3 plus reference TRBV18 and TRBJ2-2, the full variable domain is NAGVMQNPRHLVRRRGQEARLRCSPMKGHSHVYWYRQLPEEGLKFMVYLQKENIIDESGMPKERFSAEFPKEGPSILRIQQVVRGDSAAYFCASSPSSGTLTGELFFGEGSRLTVL.

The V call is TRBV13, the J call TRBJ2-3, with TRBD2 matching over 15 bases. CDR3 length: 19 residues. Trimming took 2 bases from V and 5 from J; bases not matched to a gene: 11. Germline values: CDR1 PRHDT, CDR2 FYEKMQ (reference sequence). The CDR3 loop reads CASSLLDWTSGGAGDTQYF. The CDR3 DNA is TGTGCCAGCAGCTTATTGGATTGGACTAGCGGGGGGGCCGGAGATACGCAGTATTTT. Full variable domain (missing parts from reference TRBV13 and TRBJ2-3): AAGVIQSPRHLIKEKRETATLKCYPIPRHDTVYWYQQGPGQDPQFLISFYEKMQSDKGSIPDRFSAQQFSDYHSELNMSSLELGDSALYFCASSLLDWTSGGAGDTQYFGPGTRLTVL.

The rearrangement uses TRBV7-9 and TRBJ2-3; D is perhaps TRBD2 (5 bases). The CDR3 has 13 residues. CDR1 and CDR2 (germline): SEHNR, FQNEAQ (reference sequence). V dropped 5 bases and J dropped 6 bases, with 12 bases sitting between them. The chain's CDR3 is CASSRSSGDTQYF. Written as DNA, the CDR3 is TGTGCCAGCAGCCGAAGCTCGGGGGATACGCAGTATTTT.

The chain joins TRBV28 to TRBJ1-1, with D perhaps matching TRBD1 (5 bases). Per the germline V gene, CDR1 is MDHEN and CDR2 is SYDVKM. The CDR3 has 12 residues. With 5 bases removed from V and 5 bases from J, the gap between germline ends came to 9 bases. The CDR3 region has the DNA TGTGCCAGCAGTCTGACAGTAACTGAAGCTTTCTTT. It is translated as CASSLTVTEAFF.

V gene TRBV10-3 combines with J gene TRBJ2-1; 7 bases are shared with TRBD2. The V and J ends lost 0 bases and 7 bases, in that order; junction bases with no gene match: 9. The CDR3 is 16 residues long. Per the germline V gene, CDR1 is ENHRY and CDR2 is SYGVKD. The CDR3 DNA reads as TGTGCCATCAGTGAGTCGTTTCGGGACTACTGGAATGAGCAGTTCTTC. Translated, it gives CAISESFRDYWNEQFF.

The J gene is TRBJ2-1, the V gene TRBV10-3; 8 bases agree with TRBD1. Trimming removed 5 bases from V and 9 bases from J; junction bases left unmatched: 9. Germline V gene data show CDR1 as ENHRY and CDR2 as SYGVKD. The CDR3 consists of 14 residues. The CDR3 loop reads CAISWDRLNAEQFF. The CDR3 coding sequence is TGTGCCATCAGTTGGGACAGGCTCAATGCTGAGCAGTTCTTC.

The CDR3 region has the DNA TGTGCCAGCAGTTTTCTAGGAAATCAGCCCCAGCATTTT. It yields the protein CASSFLGNQPQHF. The chain employs TRBV28 and TRBJ1-5; D is unresolved. The CDR3 sequence is 13 residues long. Germline CDR1 and CDR2: MDHEN and SYDVKM. Trimming shortened V by 3 bases and J by 4 bases, and 7 bases separated the two germline ends. Using reference TRBV28 and TRBJ1-5 for the parts outside the CDR3, the full variable domain is DVKVTQSSRYLVKRTGEKVFLECVQDMDHENMFWYRQDPGLGLRLIYFSYDVKMKEKGDIPEGYSVSREKKERFSLILESASTNQTSMYLCASSFLGNQPQHFGDGTRLSIL.

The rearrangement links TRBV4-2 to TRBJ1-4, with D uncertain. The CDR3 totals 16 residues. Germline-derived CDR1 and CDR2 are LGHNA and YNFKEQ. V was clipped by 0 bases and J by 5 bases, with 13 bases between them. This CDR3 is CASSQEAGSGNEKLFF. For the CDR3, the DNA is TGTGCCAGCAGCCAAGAAGCGGGTTCGGGAAATGAAAAACTGTTTTTT.

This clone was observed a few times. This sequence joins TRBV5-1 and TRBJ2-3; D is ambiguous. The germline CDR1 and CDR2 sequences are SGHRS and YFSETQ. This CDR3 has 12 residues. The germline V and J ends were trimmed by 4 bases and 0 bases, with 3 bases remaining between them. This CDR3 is CASSLSTDTQYF. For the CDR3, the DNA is TGCGCCAGCAGCCTTAGCACAGATACGCAGTATTTT.

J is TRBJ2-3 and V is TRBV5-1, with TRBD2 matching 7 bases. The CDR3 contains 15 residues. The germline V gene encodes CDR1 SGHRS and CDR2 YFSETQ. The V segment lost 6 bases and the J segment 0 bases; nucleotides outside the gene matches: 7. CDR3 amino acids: CASNSNGGSTDTQYF. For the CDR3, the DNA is TGCGCCAGCAATTCCAACGGGGGGAGCACAGATACGCAGTATTTT.

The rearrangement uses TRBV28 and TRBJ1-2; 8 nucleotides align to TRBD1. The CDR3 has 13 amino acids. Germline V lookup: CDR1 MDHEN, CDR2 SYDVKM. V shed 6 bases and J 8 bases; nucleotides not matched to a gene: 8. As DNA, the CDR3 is TGTGCCAGCAGCTATGGGACAGGCCGAGGCTACACCTTC. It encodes CASSYGTGRGYTF.

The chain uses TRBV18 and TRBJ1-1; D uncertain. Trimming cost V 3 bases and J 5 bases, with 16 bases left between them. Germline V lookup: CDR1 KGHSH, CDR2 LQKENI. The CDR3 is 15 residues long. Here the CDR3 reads CASSPTEGGSTEAFF. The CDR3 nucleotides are TGTGCCAGCTCACCTACTGAGGGAGGGAGTACTGAAGCTTTCTTT. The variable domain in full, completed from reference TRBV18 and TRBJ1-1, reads NAGVMQNPRHLVRRRGQEARLRCSPMKGHSHVYWYRQLPEEGLKFMVYLQKENIIDESGMPKERFSAEFPKEGPSILRIQQVVRGDSAAYFCASSPTEGGSTEAFFGQGTRLTVV.

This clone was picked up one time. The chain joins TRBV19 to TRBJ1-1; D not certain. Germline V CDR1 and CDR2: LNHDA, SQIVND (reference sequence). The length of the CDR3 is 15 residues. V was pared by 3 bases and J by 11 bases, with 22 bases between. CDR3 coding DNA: TGTGCCAGTAGTATGGCTAGAGGGAGCACTGGAGAGGCTTTCTTT. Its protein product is CASSMARGSTGEAFF.

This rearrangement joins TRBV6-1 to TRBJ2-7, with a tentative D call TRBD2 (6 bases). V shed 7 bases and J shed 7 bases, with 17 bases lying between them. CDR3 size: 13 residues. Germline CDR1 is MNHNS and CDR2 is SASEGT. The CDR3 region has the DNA TGTGCCAGCAAAAGAGCCGGGGGTGGGGAGCAGTACTTC. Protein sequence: CASKRAGGGEQYF.

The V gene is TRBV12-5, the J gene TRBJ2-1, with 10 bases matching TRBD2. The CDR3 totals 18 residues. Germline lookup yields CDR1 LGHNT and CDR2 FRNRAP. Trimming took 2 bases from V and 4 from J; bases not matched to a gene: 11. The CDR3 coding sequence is TGTGCTAGTGGTTTGTCATCTAGCGGGAGTTTAGGGTACAATGAGCAGTTCTTC. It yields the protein CASGLSSSGSLGYNEQFF.

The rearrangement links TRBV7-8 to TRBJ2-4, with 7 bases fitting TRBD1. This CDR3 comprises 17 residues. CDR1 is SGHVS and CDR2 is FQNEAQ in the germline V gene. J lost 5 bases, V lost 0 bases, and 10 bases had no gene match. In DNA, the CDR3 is TGTGCCAGCAGCTTAGCCGTACACAGGGGATTGGAAAACATTCAGTACTTC. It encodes CASSLAVHRGLENIQYF.

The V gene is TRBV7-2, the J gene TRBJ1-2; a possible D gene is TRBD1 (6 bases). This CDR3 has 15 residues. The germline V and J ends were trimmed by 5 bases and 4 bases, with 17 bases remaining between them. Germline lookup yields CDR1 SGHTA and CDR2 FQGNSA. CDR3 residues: CASSIRAGGGYGYTF. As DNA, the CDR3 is TGTGCCAGCAGCATTAGGGCGGGGGGCGGCTATGGCTACACCTTC.

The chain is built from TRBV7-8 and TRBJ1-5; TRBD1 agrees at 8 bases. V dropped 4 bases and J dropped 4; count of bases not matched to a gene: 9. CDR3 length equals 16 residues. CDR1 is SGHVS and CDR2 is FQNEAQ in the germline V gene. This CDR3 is CASSSPAGGENQPQHF. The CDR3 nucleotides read TGTGCCAGCAGCTCACCCGCAGGGGGCGAGAATCAGCCCCAGCATTTT. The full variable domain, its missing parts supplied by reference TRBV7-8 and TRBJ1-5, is GAGVSQSPRYKVAKRGQDVALRCDPISGHVSLFWYQQALGQGPEFLTYFQNEAQLDKSGLPSDRFFAERPEGSVSTLKIQRTQQEDSAVYLCASSSPAGGENQPQHFGDGTRLSIL.